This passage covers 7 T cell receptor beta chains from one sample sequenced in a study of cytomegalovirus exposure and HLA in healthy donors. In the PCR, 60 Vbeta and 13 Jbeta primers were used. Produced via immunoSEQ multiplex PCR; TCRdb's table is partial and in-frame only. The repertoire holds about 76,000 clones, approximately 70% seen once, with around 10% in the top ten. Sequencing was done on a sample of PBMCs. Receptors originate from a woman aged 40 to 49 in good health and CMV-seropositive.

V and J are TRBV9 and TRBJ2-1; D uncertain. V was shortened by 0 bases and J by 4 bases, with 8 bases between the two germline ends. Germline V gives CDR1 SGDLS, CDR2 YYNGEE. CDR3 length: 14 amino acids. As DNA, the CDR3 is TGTGCCAGCAGCGTAGGTGGGCCGTACAATGAGCAGTTCTTC. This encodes CASSVGGPYNEQFF.

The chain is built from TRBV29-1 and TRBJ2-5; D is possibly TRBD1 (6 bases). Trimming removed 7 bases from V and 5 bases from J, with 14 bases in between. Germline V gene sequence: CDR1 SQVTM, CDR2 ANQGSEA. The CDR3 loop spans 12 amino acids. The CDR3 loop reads CSANRVGETQYF. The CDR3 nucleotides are TGCAGCGCTAACAGGGTCGGGGAGACCCAGTACTTC.

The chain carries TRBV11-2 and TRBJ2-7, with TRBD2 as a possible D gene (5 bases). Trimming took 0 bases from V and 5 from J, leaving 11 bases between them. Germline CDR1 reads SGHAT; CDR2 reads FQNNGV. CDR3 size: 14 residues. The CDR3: CASSLDEGRHEQYF. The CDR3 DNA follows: TGTGCCAGCAGCTTAGATGAGGGTCGCCACGAGCAGTACTTC.

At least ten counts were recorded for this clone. The CDR3 DNA reads as TGTGCCAGCAGTCCCCCCGACAGGGGATACGAGCAGTACTTC. Its protein product is CASSPPDRGYEQYF. This chain joins TRBV6-6 and TRBJ2-7; TRBD1 aligns across 8 bases. V trimming: 5 bases; J trimming: 4 bases; junction bases outside the gene matches: 7. The CDR3 contains 14 residues. Germline loops: CDR1 MNHNY, CDR2 SVGAGI (reference sequence).

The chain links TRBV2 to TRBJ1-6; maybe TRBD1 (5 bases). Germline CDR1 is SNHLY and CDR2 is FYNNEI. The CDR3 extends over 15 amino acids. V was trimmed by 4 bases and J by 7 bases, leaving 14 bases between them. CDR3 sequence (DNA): TGTGCCAGCAGTGTAAGGGGCGAACAAAATTCACCCCTCCACTTT. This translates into CASSVRGEQNSPLHF. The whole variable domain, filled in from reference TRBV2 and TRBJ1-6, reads EPEVTQTPSHQVTQMGQEVILRCVPISNHLYFYWYRQILGQKVEFLVSFYNNEISEKSEIFDDQFSVERPDGSNFTLKIRSTKLEDSAMYFCASSVRGEQNSPLHFGNGTRLTVT.

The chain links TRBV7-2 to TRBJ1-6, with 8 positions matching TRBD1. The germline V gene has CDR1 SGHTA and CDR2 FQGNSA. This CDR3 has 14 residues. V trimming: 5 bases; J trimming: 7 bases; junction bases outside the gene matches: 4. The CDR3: CASSQRQGNSPLHF. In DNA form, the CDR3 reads TGTGCCAGCAGCCAAAGACAGGGGAATTCACCCCTCCACTTT.

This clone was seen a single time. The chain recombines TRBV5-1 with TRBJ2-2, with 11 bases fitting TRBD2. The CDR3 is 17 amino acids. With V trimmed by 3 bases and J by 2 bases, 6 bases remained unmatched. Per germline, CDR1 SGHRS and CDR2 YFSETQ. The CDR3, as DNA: TGCGCCAGCAGCTATATTAGCGGGAGGGATAACACCGGGGAGCTGTTTTTT. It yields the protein CASSYISGRDNTGELFF.